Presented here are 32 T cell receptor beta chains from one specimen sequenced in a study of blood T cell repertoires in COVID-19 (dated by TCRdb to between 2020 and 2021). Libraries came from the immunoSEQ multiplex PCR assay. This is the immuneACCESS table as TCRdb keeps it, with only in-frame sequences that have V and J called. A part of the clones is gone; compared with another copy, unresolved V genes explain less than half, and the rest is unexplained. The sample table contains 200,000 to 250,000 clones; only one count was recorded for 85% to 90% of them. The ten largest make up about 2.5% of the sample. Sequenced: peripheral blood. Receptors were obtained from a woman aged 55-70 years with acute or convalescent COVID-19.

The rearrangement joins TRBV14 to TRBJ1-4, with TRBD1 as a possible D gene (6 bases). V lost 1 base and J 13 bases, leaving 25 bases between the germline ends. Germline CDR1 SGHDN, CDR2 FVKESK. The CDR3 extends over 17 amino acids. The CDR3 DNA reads TGTGCCAGCAGCCAAGCATTCCGGGACCGAATCAGAGGGGGACTGTTTTTT. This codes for CASSQAFRDRIRGGLFF.

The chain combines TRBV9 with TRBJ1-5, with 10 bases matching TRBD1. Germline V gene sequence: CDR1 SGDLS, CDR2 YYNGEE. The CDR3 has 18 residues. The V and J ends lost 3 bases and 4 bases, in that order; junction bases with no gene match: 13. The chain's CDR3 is CASSDSGDRGNRNQPQHF. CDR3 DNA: TGTGCCAGCAGCGACTCCGGGGACAGGGGAAATCGAAATCAGCCCCAGCATTTT.

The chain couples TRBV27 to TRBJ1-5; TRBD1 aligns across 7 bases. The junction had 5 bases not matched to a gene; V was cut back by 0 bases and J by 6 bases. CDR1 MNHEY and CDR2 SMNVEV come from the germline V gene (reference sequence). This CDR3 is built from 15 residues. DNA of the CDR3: TGTGCCAGCAGTTTATCAACAGGGGCTAGTCAGCCCCAGCATTTT. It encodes CASSLSTGASQPQHF.

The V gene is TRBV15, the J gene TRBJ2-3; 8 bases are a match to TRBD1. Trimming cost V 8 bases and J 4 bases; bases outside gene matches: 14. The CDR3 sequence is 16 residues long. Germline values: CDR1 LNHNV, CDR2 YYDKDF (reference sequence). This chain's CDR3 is CATRDVSDREADTQYF. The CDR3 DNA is TGTGCCACCCGCGACGTATCGGACAGGGAGGCAGATACGCAGTATTTT.

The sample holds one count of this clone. CDR3 sequence (DNA): TGTGCCAGCAGCCAAAAGACTAGCCCCTCCGGCGGGGAGCTGTTTTTT. As protein: CASSQKTSPSGGELFF. The rearrangement links TRBV5-4 to TRBJ2-2, with 7 bases identical to TRBD2. This CDR3 has 16 amino acids. CDR1 SGHNT and CDR2 YYREEE come from the germline V gene (reference sequence). Trimming at V came to 4 bases and at J to 7 bases, leaving 13 bases not matched to a gene.

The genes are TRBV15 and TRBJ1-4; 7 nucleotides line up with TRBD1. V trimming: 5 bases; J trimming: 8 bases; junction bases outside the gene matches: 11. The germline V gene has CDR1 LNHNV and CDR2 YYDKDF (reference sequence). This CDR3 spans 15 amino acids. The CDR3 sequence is CATSPDRELGEKLFF. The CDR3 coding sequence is TGTGCCACCAGCCCCGACAGGGAACTGGGCGAAAAACTGTTTTTT.

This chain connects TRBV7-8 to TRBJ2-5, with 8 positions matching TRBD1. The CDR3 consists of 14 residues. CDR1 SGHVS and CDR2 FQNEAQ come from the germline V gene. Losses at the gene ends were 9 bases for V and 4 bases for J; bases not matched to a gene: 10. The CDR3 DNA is TGTGCCAGTAATCTAGCACAGGGGGGAGAGACCCAGTACTTC. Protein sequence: CASNLAQGGETQYF.

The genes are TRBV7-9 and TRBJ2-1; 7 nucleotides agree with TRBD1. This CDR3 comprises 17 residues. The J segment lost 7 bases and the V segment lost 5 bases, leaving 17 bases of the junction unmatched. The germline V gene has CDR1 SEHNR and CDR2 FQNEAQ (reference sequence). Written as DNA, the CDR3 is TGTGCCAGCAGCACCTGGGACAGAAGCCACATTAGTAATGAGCAGTTCTTC. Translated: CASSTWDRSHISNEQFF.

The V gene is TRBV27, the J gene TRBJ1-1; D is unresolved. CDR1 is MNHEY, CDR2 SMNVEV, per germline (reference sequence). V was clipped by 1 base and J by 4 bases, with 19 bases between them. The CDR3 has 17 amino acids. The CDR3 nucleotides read TGTGCCAGCAGTTTATTGGGGAGGGCGTTGAGTGGCACTGAAGCTTTCTTT. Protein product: CASSLLGRALSGTEAFF.

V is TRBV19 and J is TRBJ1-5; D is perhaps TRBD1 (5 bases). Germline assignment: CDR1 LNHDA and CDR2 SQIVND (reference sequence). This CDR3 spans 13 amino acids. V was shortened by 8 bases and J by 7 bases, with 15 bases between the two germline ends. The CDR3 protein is CASSVLKGQPQHF. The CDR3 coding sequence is TGTGCCAGTTCTGTGCTCAAGGGGCAGCCCCAGCATTTT.

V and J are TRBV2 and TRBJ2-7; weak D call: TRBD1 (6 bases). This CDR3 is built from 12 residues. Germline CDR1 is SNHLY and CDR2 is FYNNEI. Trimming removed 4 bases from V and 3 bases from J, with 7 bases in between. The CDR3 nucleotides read TGTGCCAGCAGTGGGGACATCTACGAGCAGTACTTC. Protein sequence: CASSGDIYEQYF.

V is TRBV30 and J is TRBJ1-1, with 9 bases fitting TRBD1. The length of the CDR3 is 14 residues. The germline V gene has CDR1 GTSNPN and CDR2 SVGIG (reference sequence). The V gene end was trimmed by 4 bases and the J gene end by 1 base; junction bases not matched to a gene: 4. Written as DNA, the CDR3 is TGTGCCTGGAAGGGACAGGGCCAGAACACTGAAGCTTTCTTT. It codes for CAWKGQGQNTEAFF.

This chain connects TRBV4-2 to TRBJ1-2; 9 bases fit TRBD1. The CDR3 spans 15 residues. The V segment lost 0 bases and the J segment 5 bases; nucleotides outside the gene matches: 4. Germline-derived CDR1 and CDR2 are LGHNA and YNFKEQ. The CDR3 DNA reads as TGTGCCAGCAGCCAAGATCAGGGGACAGGGTATGGCTACACCTTC. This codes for CASSQDQGTGYGYTF.

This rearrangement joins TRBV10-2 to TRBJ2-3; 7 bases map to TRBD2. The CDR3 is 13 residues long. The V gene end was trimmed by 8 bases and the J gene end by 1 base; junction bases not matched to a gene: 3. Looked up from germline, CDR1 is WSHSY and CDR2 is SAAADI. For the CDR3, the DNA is TGCGCCAGCGCTAGCGGACGCACAGATACGCAGTATTTT. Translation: CASASGRTDTQYF.

CDR3 protein: CASSIPGLARNEQFF. CDR3 nucleotides: TGTGCCAGCAGCATTCCGGGACTAGCGCGAAATGAGCAGTTCTTC. V and J are TRBV9 and TRBJ2-1; 10 bases line up with TRBD2. The CDR3 consists of 15 residues. The V segment lost 4 bases and the J segment 7 bases; nucleotides outside the gene matches: 8. Germline V lookup: CDR1 SGDLS, CDR2 YYNGEE.

The CDR3 protein is CASSDRYEQYF. CDR3 DNA: TGTGCCAGCAGTGACCGGTACGAGCAGTACTTC. The chain links TRBV6-1 to TRBJ2-7; D unclear. Per germline, CDR1 MNHNS and CDR2 SASEGT. CDR3 length equals 11 residues. The V and J ends lost 3 bases and 4 bases respectively, with 4 bases between them.

The CDR3 protein is CASSLGSTNQPQHF. CDR3 DNA: TGTGCCAGCAGCTTAGGGAGCACCAATCAGCCCCAGCATTTT. This chain links TRBV7-2 with TRBJ1-5; unclear D gene. The CDR3 runs to 14 residues. V dropped 1 base and J dropped 3 bases, with 7 bases sitting between them. Looked up from germline, CDR1 is SGHTA and CDR2 is FQGNSA.

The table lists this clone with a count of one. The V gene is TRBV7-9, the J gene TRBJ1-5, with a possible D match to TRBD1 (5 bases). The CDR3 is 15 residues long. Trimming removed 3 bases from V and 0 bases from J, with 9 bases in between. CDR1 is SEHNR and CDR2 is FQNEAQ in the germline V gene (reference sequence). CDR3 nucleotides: TGTGCCAGCAGCTTGGGGCACGGTAGCAATCAGCCCCAGCATTTT. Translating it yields CASSLGHGSNQPQHF.

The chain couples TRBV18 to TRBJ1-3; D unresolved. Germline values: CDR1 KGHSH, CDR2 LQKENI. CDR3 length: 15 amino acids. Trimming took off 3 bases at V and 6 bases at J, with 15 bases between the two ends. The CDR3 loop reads CASSPRGIAVNTIYF. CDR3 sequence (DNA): TGTGCCAGCTCACCCCGGGGAATAGCAGTAAACACCATATATTTT. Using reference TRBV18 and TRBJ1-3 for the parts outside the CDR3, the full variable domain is NAGVMQNPRHLVRRRGQEARLRCSPMKGHSHVYWYRQLPEEGLKFMVYLQKENIIDESGMPKERFSAEFPKEGPSILRIQQVVRGDSAAYFCASSPRGIAVNTIYFGEGSWLTVV.

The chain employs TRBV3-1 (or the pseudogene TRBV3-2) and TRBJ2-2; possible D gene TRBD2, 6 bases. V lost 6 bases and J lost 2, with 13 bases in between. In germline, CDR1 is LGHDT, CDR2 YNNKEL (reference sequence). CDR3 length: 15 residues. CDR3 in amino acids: CASSRGTFNTGELFF. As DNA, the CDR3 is TGTGCCAGCAGTCGTGGGACTTTTAACACCGGGGAGCTGTTTTTT.

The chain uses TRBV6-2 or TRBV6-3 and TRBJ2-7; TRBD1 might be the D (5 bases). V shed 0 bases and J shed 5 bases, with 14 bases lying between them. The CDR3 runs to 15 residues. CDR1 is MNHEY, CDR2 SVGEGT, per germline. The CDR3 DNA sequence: TGTGCCAGCAGTTACTCGACCCCCCCCAGGGACGAGCAGTACTTC. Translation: CASSYSTPPRDEQYF.

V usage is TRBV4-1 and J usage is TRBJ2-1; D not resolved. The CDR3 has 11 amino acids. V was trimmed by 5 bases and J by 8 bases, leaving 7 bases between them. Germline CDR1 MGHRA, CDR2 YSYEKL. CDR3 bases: TGCGCCAGCAGCTCCCGGGATGAGCAGTTCTTC. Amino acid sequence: CASSSRDEQFF.

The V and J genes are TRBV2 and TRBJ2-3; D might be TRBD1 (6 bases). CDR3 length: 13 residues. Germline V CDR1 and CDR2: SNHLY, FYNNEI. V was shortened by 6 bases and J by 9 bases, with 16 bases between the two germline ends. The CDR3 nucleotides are TGTGCCAGCAGGGGGGCTGGGGTCACGACGCAGTATTTT. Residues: CASRGAGVTTQYF.

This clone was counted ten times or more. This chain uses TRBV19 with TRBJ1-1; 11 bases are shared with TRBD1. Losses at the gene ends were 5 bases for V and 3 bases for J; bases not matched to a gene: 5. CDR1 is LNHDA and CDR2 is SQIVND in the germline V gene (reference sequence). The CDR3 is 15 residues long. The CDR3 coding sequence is TGTGCCAGTAGTGACCGGGACAGGGGGGACACTGAAGCTTTCTTT. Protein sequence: CASSDRDRGDTEAFF. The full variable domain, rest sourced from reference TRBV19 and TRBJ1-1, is DGGITQSPKYLFRKEGQNVTLSCEQNLNHDAMYWYRQDPGQGLRLIYYSQIVNDFQKGDIAEGYSVSREKKESFPLTVTSAQKNPTAFYLCASSDRDRGDTEAFFGQGTRLTVV.

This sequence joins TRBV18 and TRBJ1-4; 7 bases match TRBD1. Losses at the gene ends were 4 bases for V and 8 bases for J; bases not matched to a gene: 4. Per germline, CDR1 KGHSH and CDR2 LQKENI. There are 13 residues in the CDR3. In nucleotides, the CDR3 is TGTGCCAGCTCACAACAGGGGAGCGAAAAACTGTTTTTT. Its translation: CASSQQGSEKLFF.

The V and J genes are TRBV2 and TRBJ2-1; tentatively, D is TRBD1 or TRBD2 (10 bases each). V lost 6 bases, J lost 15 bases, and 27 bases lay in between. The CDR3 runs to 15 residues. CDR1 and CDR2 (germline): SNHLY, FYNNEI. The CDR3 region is CASRDRGASGSPVFF. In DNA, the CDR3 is TGTGCCAGCAGGGACAGGGGGGCTAGCGGGAGTCCGGTGTTCTTC.

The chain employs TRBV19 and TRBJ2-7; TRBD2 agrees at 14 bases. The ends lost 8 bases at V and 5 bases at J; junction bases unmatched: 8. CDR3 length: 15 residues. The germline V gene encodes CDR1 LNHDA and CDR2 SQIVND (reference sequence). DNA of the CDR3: TGTGCCAGTGGAGGACTAGCGGGAGGAGCCAACGAGCAGTACTTC. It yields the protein CASGGLAGGANEQYF.

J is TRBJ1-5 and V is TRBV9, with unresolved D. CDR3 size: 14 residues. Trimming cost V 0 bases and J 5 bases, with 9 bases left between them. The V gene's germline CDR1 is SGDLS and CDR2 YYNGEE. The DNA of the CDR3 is TGTGCCAGCAGCGTAGACGTATTAGATCAGCCCCAGCATTTT. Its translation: CASSVDVLDQPQHF.

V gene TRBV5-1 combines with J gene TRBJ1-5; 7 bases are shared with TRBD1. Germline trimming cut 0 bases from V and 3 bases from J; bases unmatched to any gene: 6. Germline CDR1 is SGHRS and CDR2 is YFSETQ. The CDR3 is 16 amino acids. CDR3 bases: TGCGCCAGCAGCTTGGGCCAGGGGGAAGTCAATCAGCCCCAGCATTTT. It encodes CASSLGQGEVNQPQHF. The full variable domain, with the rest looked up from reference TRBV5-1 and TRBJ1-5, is KAGVTQTPRYLIKTRGQQVTLSCSPISGHRSVSWYQQTPGQGLQFLFEYFSETQRNKGNFPGRFSGRQFSNSRSEMNVSTLELGDSALYLCASSLGQGEVNQPQHFGDGTRLSIL.

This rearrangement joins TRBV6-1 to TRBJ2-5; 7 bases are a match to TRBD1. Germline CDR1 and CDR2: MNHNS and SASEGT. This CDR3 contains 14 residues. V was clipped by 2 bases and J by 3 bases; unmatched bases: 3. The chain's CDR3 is CASSEQGVKETQYF. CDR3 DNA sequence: TGTGCCAGCAGTGAACAGGGGGTGAAAGAGACCCAGTACTTC.

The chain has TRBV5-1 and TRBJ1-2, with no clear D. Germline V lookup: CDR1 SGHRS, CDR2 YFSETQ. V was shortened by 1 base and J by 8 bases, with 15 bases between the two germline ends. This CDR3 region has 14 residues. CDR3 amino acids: CASSLTPGTGGYTF. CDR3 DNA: TGCGCCAGCAGCTTGACCCCAGGAACGGGGGGCTACACCTTC.

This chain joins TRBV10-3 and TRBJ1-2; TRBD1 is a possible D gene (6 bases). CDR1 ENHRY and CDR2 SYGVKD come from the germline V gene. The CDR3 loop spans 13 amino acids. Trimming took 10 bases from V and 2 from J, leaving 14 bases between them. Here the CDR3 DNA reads TGTGCCAGCTGCAGGGGAGAAAACTATGGCTACACCTTC. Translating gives CASCRGENYGYTF.